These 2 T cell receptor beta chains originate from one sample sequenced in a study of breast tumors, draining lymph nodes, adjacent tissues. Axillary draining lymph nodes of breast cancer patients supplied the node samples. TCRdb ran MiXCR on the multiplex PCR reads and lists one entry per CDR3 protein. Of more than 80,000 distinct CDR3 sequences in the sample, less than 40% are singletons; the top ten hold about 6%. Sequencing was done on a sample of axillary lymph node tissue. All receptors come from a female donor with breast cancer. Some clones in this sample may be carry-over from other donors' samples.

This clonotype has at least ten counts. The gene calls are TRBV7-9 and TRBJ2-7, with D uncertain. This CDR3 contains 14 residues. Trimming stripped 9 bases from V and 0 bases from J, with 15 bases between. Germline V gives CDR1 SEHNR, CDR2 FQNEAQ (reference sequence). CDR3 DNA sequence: TGTGCCAGTTCCTCGATGATGAGCTCCTACGAGCAGTACTTC. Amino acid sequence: CASSSMMSSYEQYF.

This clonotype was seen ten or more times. The CDR3 region has the DNA TGTGCCAGCAGTCCTGACTACTCCACAGATACGCAGTATTTT. Amino acids: CASSPDYSTDTQYF. The chain links TRBV28 to TRBJ2-3; D perhaps matches TRBD2 (5 bases). The CDR3 is made up of 14 amino acids. Trimming removed 5 bases from V and 2 bases from J, with 11 bases in between. The germline CDR1 and CDR2 sequences are MDHEN and SYDVKM.